This T cell receptor beta chain was profiled in a study of T-cell reconstitution after alpha-beta-depleted transplantation in children. Construction of the TCRbeta library involved unique molecular identifiers. TCRdb passed the PCR reads through MiXCR, listing each CDR3 protein once. This table has some 640,000 distinct CDR3 sequences, 15% to 20% appearing once. V lost 5 bases to trimming and J lost 3 bases, with 17 bases between them. Germline CDR1 SGHTA, CDR2 FQGNSA. This CDR3 contains 15 residues. The clonotype was recovered from a human donor who donated a stem cell graft to a child with acute myeloid leukemia. The material was PBMCs from the stem cell graft donor, obtained from the stem cell graft. The chain has TRBV7-2 and TRBJ2-7; the D is unclear. For the CDR3, the DNA is TGTGCCAGCAGCCCCGACCGGACGCTAAACTACGAGCAGTACTTC. Translated: CASSPDRTLNYEQYF. The full variable domain, rest sourced from reference TRBV7-2 and TRBJ2-7, is GAGVSQSPSNKVTEKGKDVELRCDPISGHTALYWYRQSLGQGLEFLIYFQGNSAPDKSGLPSDRFSAERTGGSVSTLTIQRTQQEDSAVYLCASSPDRTLNYEQYFGPGTRLTVT.